The 27 T cell receptor beta chains below all came from one sample that was sequenced in a study of CD8 T cells in Susac syndrome. cDNA came from around 0.5 to 1 ug RNA primed by random hexamers. Each CDR3 protein is one row after TCRdb ran MiXCR on the immunoSEQ multiplex PCR reads. Here the sample spans about 250,000 distinct CDR3 sequences, just over 90% being singletons. The sample was CD4+ T cells from PBMCs. The receptors stem from a human donor with multiple sclerosis.

V usage is TRBV2 and J usage is TRBJ2-7; TRBD1 is a possible D gene (6 bases). Germline CDR1 reads SNHLY; CDR2 reads FYNNEI. Between the trimmed V and J ends, which lost 7 bases and 2 bases, there was a span of 27 bases. The CDR3 loop spans 18 amino acids. DNA for the CDR3: TGTGCCAGCAACGACCCAGGGGCCCTGTCTTACTACACCTACGAGCAGTACTTC. Its protein is CASNDPGALSYYTYEQYF.

This chain links TRBV2 with TRBJ2-5, with 10 positions matching TRBD1. Germline V gene sequence: CDR1 SNHLY, CDR2 FYNNEI. The J segment lost 5 bases and the V segment lost 7 bases, leaving 7 bases of the junction unmatched. CDR3 length: 14 residues. CDR3 protein: CASMGTGERETQYF. DNA of the CDR3: TGTGCCAGCATGGGGACAGGGGAACGGGAGACCCAGTACTTC.

The count of this clonotype is one. This chain connects TRBV6-5 to TRBJ2-2; no clear D gene. Germline V gene sequence: CDR1 MNHEY, CDR2 SVGAGI. The CDR3 has 12 amino acids. V dropped 6 bases and J dropped 3 bases, with 5 bases sitting between them. CDR3 sequence: CASRGYTGELFF. CDR3 in DNA: TGTGCCAGCAGGGGGTACACCGGGGAGCTGTTTTTT.

The chain links TRBV15 to TRBJ1-4; the D is unclear. The V end lost 0 bases, the J end lost 8 bases, and 13 bases lay between the germline ends. Germline V lookup: CDR1 LNHNV, CDR2 YYDKDF (reference sequence). This CDR3 contains 15 residues. Written as DNA, the CDR3 is TGTGCCACCAGCAGAGATCGCGCCGGCGGGGAAAAACTGTTTTTT. This sequence encodes CATSRDRAGGEKLFF.

This clonotype was detected only a few times. The rearrangement joins TRBV18 to TRBJ2-1, with 8 bases lining up with TRBD2. CDR1 is KGHSH and CDR2 is LQKENI in the germline V gene. CDR3 size: 14 residues. Trimming cost V 6 bases and J 4 bases; bases outside gene matches: 5. CDR3 protein: CASSLAGMYNEQFF. The CDR3, as DNA: TGTGCCAGCTCCCTAGCGGGCATGTACAATGAGCAGTTCTTC.

The rearrangement uses TRBV11-2 and TRBJ2-7, with D hard to call. CDR3 length equals 13 residues. The germline gives CDR1 SGHAT, CDR2 FQNNGV. Trimming cost V 0 bases and J 3 bases, with 6 bases left between them. The CDR3 loop is CASSLDWSYEQYF. In DNA form, the CDR3 reads TGTGCCAGCAGCTTAGACTGGAGCTACGAGCAGTACTTC.

In DNA form, the CDR3 reads TGTGCCAGCAGCGTCGTCTCCAATTCACCCCTCCACTTT. This encodes CASSVVSNSPLHF. This chain uses TRBV9 with TRBJ1-6, with D unclear. CDR1 and CDR2 from the germline V gene are SGDLS and YYNGEE. There are 13 residues in the CDR3. V was clipped by 2 bases and J by 7 bases, with 7 bases between them. The complete variable domain, with remaining parts taken from reference TRBV9 and TRBJ1-6, reads DSGVTQTPKHLITATGQRVTLRCSPRSGDLSVYWYQQSLDQGLQFLIQYYNGEERAKGNILERFSAQQFPDLHSELNLSSLELGDSALYFCASSVVSNSPLHFGNGTRLTVT.

CDR3 sequence (DNA): TGTGCCAGTAATCCTGGGACAGGGGCACCTACCTACGAGCAGTACTTC. The encoded protein is CASNPGTGAPTYEQYF. The V gene is TRBV19, the J gene TRBJ2-7, with TRBD1 matching over 10 bases. The junction had 11 bases not matched to a gene; V was cut back by 7 bases and J by 2 bases. The CDR3 loop spans 16 amino acids. Germline V gives CDR1 LNHDA, CDR2 SQIVND (reference sequence). Variable domain in full (rest from reference TRBV19 and TRBJ2-7): DGGITQSPKYLFRKEGQNVTLSCEQNLNHDAMYWYRQDPGQGLRLIYYSQIVNDFQKGDIAEGYSVSREKKESFPLTVTSAQKNPTAFYLCASNPGTGAPTYEQYFGPGTRLTVT.

This chain connects TRBV5-4 to TRBJ2-6, with 8 bases fitting TRBD1. The V and J ends lost 4 bases and 0 bases, in that order; junction bases with no gene match: 6. The CDR3 extends over 17 amino acids. Germline CDR1 reads SGHNT; CDR2 reads YYREEE (reference sequence). CDR3 sequence reads: CASSPGQASSGANVLTF. The CDR3 DNA reads TGTGCCAGCAGCCCGGGACAGGCGAGCTCTGGGGCCAACGTCCTGACTTTC.

The chain is built from TRBV15 and TRBJ2-5; D gene uncertain. V lost 4 bases, J lost 2 bases, and 8 bases lay in between. The CDR3 consists of 13 residues. The germline V gene has CDR1 LNHNV and CDR2 YYDKDF (reference sequence). CDR3 region: CATSIVGQETQYF. CDR3 nucleotides: TGTGCCACCAGCATCGTTGGGCAAGAGACCCAGTACTTC.

The chain joins TRBV20-1 to TRBJ2-2; 10 bases agree with TRBD1. This CDR3 contains 16 residues. Germline CDR1 DFQATT, CDR2 SNEGSKA (reference sequence). V was pared by 6 bases and J by 3 bases, with 10 bases of the junction left unmatched. CDR3 residues: CSASQGGTGDTGELFF. CDR3 nucleotides: TGCAGTGCCTCCCAGGGGGGGACAGGGGACACCGGGGAGCTGTTTTTT.

The rearrangement uses TRBV6-1 and TRBJ1-1, with D perhaps TRBD1 (5 bases). The V and J ends lost 4 bases and 1 base respectively, with 13 bases between them. Germline V lookup: CDR1 MNHNS, CDR2 SASEGT. This CDR3 has 15 amino acids. CDR3 protein: CASSAAGTANTEAFF. The DNA for the CDR3 is TGTGCCAGCAGTGCCGCCGGGACTGCGAACACTGAAGCTTTCTTT.

V usage is TRBV6-1 and J usage is TRBJ2-7; D perhaps matches TRBD2 (6 bases). Trimming took 0 bases from V and 4 from J, leaving 10 bases between them. This CDR3 is 14 amino acids long. Germline assignment: CDR1 MNHNS and CDR2 SASEGT. This CDR3 reads CASSEAGGTYEQYV. The CDR3 nucleotides read TGTGCCAGCAGTGAAGCTGGGGGGACTTACGAGCAGTACGTC.

The J gene is TRBJ2-6, the V gene TRBV20-1; D is unresolved. The V gene's germline CDR1 is DFQATT and CDR2 SNEGSKA (reference sequence). V was shortened by 2 bases and J by 1 base, with 3 bases between the two germline ends. The CDR3 is made up of 13 amino acids. The CDR3 protein is CSARQSGANVLTF. Written as DNA, the CDR3 is TGCAGTGCTAGACAATCTGGGGCCAACGTCCTGACTTTC.

This chain joins TRBV29-1 and TRBJ1-2; no firm D call. Trimming left V 3 bases short and J 6 bases short, with 11 bases between. Per the germline V gene, CDR1 is SQVTM and CDR2 is ANQGSEA. The CDR3 consists of 12 residues. The CDR3 nucleotides are TGCAGCGTTGAGGCCAGGCCCAATGGCTACACCTTC. This translates into CSVEARPNGYTF. The full variable domain, in which reference TRBV29-1 and TRBJ1-2 provide the parts outside the CDR3, is SAVISQKPSRDICQRGTSLTIQCQVDSQVTMMFWYRQQPGQSLTLIATANQGSEATYESGFVIDKFPISRPNLTFSTLTVSNMSPEDSSIYLCSVEARPNGYTFGSGTRLTVV.

The CDR3 region is CASRDAGGPNSYEQYF. The CDR3 DNA follows: TGTGCCAGCAGAGACGCGGGGGGGCCTAACTCCTACGAGCAGTACTTC. This chain joins TRBV12-3 or TRBV12-4 and TRBJ2-7; 9 positions match TRBD2. The junction had 9 bases not matched to a gene; V was cut back by 6 bases and J by 0 bases. The CDR3 spans 16 residues.

V usage is TRBV6-1 and J usage is TRBJ1-3; 8 bases line up with TRBD1. V dropped 6 bases and J dropped 0; count of bases not matched to a gene: 10. The CDR3 consists of 17 residues. The germline gives CDR1 MNHNS, CDR2 SASEGT. CDR3 sequence (DNA): TGTGCCAGCAGCCGTCCCCGGGACAGGTCCTCTGGAAACACCATATATTTT. Its translation: CASSRPRDRSSGNTIYF.

This clonotype was seen once. In DNA form, the CDR3 reads TGTGCCAGCAGCTTAGTGCGGCTAGAGACCCAGTACTTC. Translated, it gives CASSLVRLETQYF. The V and J genes are TRBV7-9 and TRBJ2-5; D unclear. Germline CDR1 is SEHNR and CDR2 is FQNEAQ (reference sequence). CDR3 length: 13 residues. V lost 1 base and J 4 bases, leaving 7 bases between the germline ends. The complete variable domain, with remaining parts taken from reference TRBV7-9 and TRBJ2-5, reads DTGVSQNPRHKITKRGQNVTFRCDPISEHNRLYWYRQTLGQGPEFLTYFQNEAQLEKSRLLSDRFSAERPKGSFSTLEIQRTEQGDSAMYLCASSLVRLETQYFGPGTRLLVL.

The chain has TRBV30 and TRBJ2-5, with 8 bases that match TRBD1. The trim removed 5 bases at V and 3 bases at J, leaving 8 bases unmatched. The CDR3 has 14 amino acids. CDR1 and CDR2 (germline): GTSNPN, SVGIG (reference sequence). The CDR3 nucleotides are TGTGCCTGGCGAACCCAGGGGGCGAAAGAGACCCAGTACTTC. This gives the protein CAWRTQGAKETQYF. The variable domain in full, completed from reference TRBV30 and TRBJ2-5, reads SQTIHQWPATLVQPVGSPLSLECTVEGTSNPNLYWYRQAAGRGLQLLFYSVGIGQISSEVPQNLSASRPQDRQFILSSKKLLLSDSGFYLCAWRTQGAKETQYFGPGTRLLVL.

The chain uses TRBV29-1 and TRBJ2-1, with TRBD2 matching over 9 bases. The CDR3 totals 13 residues. The V gene's germline CDR1 is SQVTM and CDR2 ANQGSEA. The V and J ends lost 4 bases and 9 bases, in that order; junction bases with no gene match: 7. The CDR3 sequence: CSVVYLAGSEQFF. CDR3 DNA sequence: TGCAGCGTTGTATATCTAGCGGGAAGTGAGCAGTTCTTC.

The chain couples TRBV5-1 to TRBJ2-3; the D gene is possibly TRBD1 (5 bases). This CDR3 region has 15 residues. V gave up 4 bases and J gave up 0 bases, with 12 bases separating them. Germline loops: CDR1 SGHRS, CDR2 YFSETQ. The CDR3 protein is CASSPRTFSTDTQYF. In DNA form, the CDR3 reads TGCGCCAGCAGCCCCCGGACATTTAGCACAGATACGCAGTATTTT.

The chain has TRBV6-1 and TRBJ2-3; D is tentatively TRBD1 or TRBD2 (5 bases each). The CDR3 contains 14 residues. V lost 8 bases, J lost 1 base, and 13 bases lay in between. Germline V gene sequence: CDR1 MNHNS, CDR2 SASEGT. The CDR3 loop is CASCGGSGTDTQYF. DNA of the CDR3: TGTGCCAGCTGTGGGGGTTCTGGCACAGATACGCAGTATTTT.

The rearrangement links TRBV5-4 to TRBJ1-3; D remains unclear. The germline gives CDR1 SGHNT, CDR2 YYREEE (reference sequence). This CDR3 is built from 14 residues. With 1 base removed from V and 2 bases from J, the gap between germline ends came to 7 bases. CDR3 protein: CASSLSFTGNTIYF. Here the CDR3 DNA reads TGTGCCAGCAGCTTGTCTTTTACTGGAAACACCATATATTTT.

This chain joins TRBV5-4 and TRBJ2-4; TRBD1 matches at 8 bases. The germline gives CDR1 SGHNT, CDR2 YYREEE (reference sequence). This CDR3 contains 15 residues. V was pared by 2 bases and J by 5 bases, with 6 bases of the junction left unmatched. The CDR3 nucleotides are TGTGCCAGCAGCTTAGCCCCGGACAGGGAAAACATTCAGTACTTC. Protein product: CASSLAPDRENIQYF.

This clonotype was observed a few times. The rearrangement uses TRBV7-8 and TRBJ1-6, with D unclear. The V end lost 1 base, the J end lost 7 bases, and 2 bases lay between the germline ends. CDR1 is SGHVS, CDR2 FQNEAQ, per germline. The CDR3 has 12 amino acids. This chain's CDR3 is CASSLVNSPLHF. The CDR3 coding sequence is TGTGCCAGCAGCTTAGTCAATTCACCCCTCCACTTT.

The table lists this clonotype with a count of one. V and J are TRBV7-2 and TRBJ2-4; 7 positions agree with TRBD1. This CDR3 has 16 amino acids. Germline V gene sequence: CDR1 SGHTA, CDR2 FQGNSA. Losses at the gene ends were 0 bases for V and 4 bases for J; bases not matched to a gene: 6. This CDR3 is CASSLAGSGQKNIQYF. The DNA of the CDR3 is TGTGCCAGCAGCTTAGCGGGTTCGGGACAGAAAAACATTCAGTACTTC. Drawing the rest from reference TRBV7-2 and TRBJ2-4, the complete variable domain is GAGVSQSPSNKVTEKGKDVELRCDPISGHTALYWYRQSLGQGLEFLIYFQGNSAPDKSGLPSDRFSAERTGGSVSTLTIQRTQQEDSAVYLCASSLAGSGQKNIQYFGAGTRLSVL.

The chain uses TRBV29-1 and TRBJ2-3; D may match TRBD1 or TRBD2 (5 bases each). In germline, CDR1 is SQVTM, CDR2 ANQGSEA. V dropped 3 bases and J dropped 0 bases, with 10 bases sitting between them. The CDR3 has 14 residues. CDR3 DNA sequence: TGCAGCGTTGACCCTCGGGACAGCACAGATACGCAGTATTTT. Its translation is CSVDPRDSTDTQYF.